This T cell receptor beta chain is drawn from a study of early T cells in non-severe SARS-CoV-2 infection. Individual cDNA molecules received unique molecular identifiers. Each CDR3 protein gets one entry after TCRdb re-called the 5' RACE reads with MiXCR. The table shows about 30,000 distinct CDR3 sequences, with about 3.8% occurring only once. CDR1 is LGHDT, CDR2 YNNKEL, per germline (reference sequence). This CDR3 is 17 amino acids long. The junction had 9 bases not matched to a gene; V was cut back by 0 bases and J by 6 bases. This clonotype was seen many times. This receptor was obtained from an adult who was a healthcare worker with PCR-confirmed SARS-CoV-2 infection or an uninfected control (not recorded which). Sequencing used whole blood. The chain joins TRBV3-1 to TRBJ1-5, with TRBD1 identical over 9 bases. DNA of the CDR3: TGTGCCAGCAGCCAAGATCGCCCGGACAGGGGTCGTCAGCCCCAGCATTTT. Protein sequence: CASSQDRPDRGRQPQHF. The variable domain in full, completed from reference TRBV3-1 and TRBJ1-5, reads DTAVSQTPKYLVTQMGNDKSIKCEQNLGHDTMYWYKQDSKKFLKIMFSYNNKELIINETVPNRFSPKSPDKAHLNLHINSLELGDSAVYFCASSQDRPDRGRQPQHFGDGTRLSIL.